These 28 T cell receptor beta chains were sequenced from one sample in a study of blood T cell repertoires in COVID-19. Produced via immunoSEQ multiplex PCR; TCRdb's table is partial and in-frame only. The table lists about 190,000 clones, roughly 86% of them singletons, with roughly 4.6% in the top ten. Source material: peripheral blood. These receptors all stem from a woman in her 70s with active or convalescent COVID-19.

For the CDR3, the DNA is TGTGCCAGCAGCGTAGGACAGGCGGGCTCTGGGGCCAACGTCCTGACTTTC. It is translated as CASSVGQAGSGANVLTF. This chain links TRBV9 with TRBJ2-6; D possibly corresponds to TRBD1 (6 bases). The V end was cut by 0 bases, the J end by 0 bases, with 10 bases between. CDR3 length equals 17 residues. Germline CDR1 is SGDLS and CDR2 is YYNGEE.

This sequence joins TRBV29-1 and TRBJ2-2; weak D call: TRBD2 (5 bases). The V end lost 7 bases, the J end lost 5 bases, and 17 bases lay between the germline ends. This CDR3 is built from 14 residues. From germline, CDR1 is SQVTM and CDR2 ANQGSEA. In nucleotides, the CDR3 is TGCAGCGCCTCCCGGGGAGTAACGACCGGGGAGCTGTTTTTT. It yields the protein CSASRGVTTGELFF.

The chain uses TRBV2 and TRBJ1-2; a weak D match, TRBD1 (6 bases). CDR1 SNHLY and CDR2 FYNNEI come from the germline V gene. Trimming cost V 9 bases and J 0 bases, with 11 bases left between them. The CDR3 extends over 13 amino acids. This chain's CDR3 is CASPQGPNYGYTF. The CDR3 nucleotides read TGTGCCAGTCCCCAGGGGCCTAACTATGGCTACACCTTC.

The chain recombines TRBV18 with TRBJ1-3, with 8 bases aligning to TRBD1. CDR1 is KGHSH and CDR2 is LQKENI in the germline V gene. The CDR3 contains 16 residues. V dropped 4 bases and J dropped 0; count of bases not matched to a gene: 5. This chain's CDR3 is CASSLRGQASGNTIYF. In DNA, the CDR3 is TGTGCCAGCTCACTGCGGGGACAGGCCTCTGGAAACACCATATATTTT.

The chain recombines TRBV3-1 (or the pseudogene TRBV3-2) with TRBJ2-7; 11 nucleotides match TRBD1. The V gene's germline CDR1 is LGHDT and CDR2 YNNKEL (reference sequence). CDR3 size: 14 residues. After removal of 4 bases from V and 7 bases from J, the junction contained 6 bases not matched to a gene. The CDR3 is CASSLGQGAREQYF. DNA for the CDR3: TGTGCCAGCAGCCTCGGACAGGGGGCGCGGGAGCAGTACTTC.

This chain joins TRBV11-1 and TRBJ2-7; 10 bases align to TRBD2. Looked up from germline, CDR1 is SGHAT and CDR2 is FQDESV (reference sequence). V trimming: 1 base; J trimming: 4 bases; junction bases outside the gene matches: 4. The CDR3 spans 15 residues. CDR3 in DNA: TGTGCCAGCAGCTTAGAGCGGGAGGGCCGTTACGAGCAGTACTTC. This sequence encodes CASSLEREGRYEQYF.

This clone was picked up one time. The chain recombines TRBV19 with TRBJ1-1, with 9 bases lining up with TRBD1. This CDR3 is built from 13 residues. After removal of 6 bases from V and 6 bases from J, the junction contained 5 bases not matched to a gene. CDR1 is LNHDA and CDR2 is SQIVND in the germline V gene (reference sequence). DNA of the CDR3: TGTGCCAGTAGGAAGGACAGGGGCTCTGAAGCTTTCTTT. Translating it yields CASRKDRGSEAFF.

The V and J genes are TRBV2 and TRBJ1-1; D remains ambiguous. Germline loops: CDR1 SNHLY, CDR2 FYNNEI. The CDR3 length is 14 residues. V shed 3 bases and J shed 5 bases, with 13 bases lying between them. CDR3 protein: CASSDGGLGTEAFF. Here the CDR3 DNA reads TGTGCCAGCAGTGATGGAGGGCTGGGGACTGAAGCTTTCTTT.

This clone has just a few counts. The chain carries TRBV20-1 and TRBJ1-5; TRBD1 is a possible D gene (5 bases). Germline V CDR1 and CDR2: DFQATT, SNEGSKA (reference sequence). The V and J ends lost 6 bases and 9 bases respectively, with 12 bases between them. The CDR3 extends over 11 amino acids. CDR3 coding DNA: TGCAGTGCCGGGGACGGGAGGCCCCAGCATTTT. Translated, it gives CSAGDGRPQHF.

The chain carries TRBV28 and TRBJ1-1; no clear D gene. The CDR3 runs 13 residues. The V end was cut by 6 bases, the J end by 2 bases, with 10 bases between. Germline-derived CDR1 and CDR2 are MDHEN and SYDVKM. Here the CDR3 DNA reads TGTGCCAGCAGAGACACATTAAACACTGAAGCTTTCTTT. Amino acids: CASRDTLNTEAFF.

With respect to this clone: This sample also contains other DNA sequences that code for the same CDR3. The chain combines TRBV2 with TRBJ2-3; the match to TRBD1 covers 9 bases. Looked up from germline, CDR1 is SNHLY and CDR2 is FYNNEI. Trimming took 6 bases from V and 1 from J; bases not matched to a gene: 5. This CDR3 spans 15 amino acids. CDR3 in DNA: TGTGCCAGCAGCCCGGGACAGGGCGGCACAGATACGCAGTATTTT. This gives the protein CASSPGQGGTDTQYF.

The V and J genes are TRBV6-6 and TRBJ2-1; 9 positions match TRBD2. Germline CDR1 MNHNY, CDR2 SVGAGI (reference sequence). This CDR3 region has 16 residues. V trimming: 0 bases; J trimming: 6 bases; junction bases outside the gene matches: 6. The CDR3 region has the DNA TGTGCCAGCAGTTACTCGAACCTAGCGGGAAGCAATGAGCAGTTCTTC. Encoded protein: CASSYSNLAGSNEQFF.

The rearrangement links TRBV7-2 to TRBJ1-4; tentative D call: TRBD1 (5 bases). With 6 bases removed from V and 1 base from J, the gap between germline ends came to 15 bases. CDR1 is SGHTA and CDR2 is FQGNSA in the germline V gene. This CDR3 is 16 amino acids long. The CDR3, as DNA: TGTGCCAGCAGTCGGTACCGGACATTAACTAATGAAAAACTGTTTTTT. Amino acids: CASSRYRTLTNEKLFF.

This chain connects TRBV11-2 to TRBJ2-6, with a possible D match to TRBD1 (5 bases). The V end was cut by 5 bases, the J end by 0 bases, with 17 bases between. CDR1 SGHAT and CDR2 FQNNGV come from the germline V gene. This CDR3 has 18 residues. The CDR3 region is CASSPRTPISSGANVLTF. The CDR3 nucleotides read TGTGCCAGCAGCCCCAGGACACCTATTAGCTCTGGGGCCAACGTCCTGACTTTC. Full variable domain (remainder filled in from reference TRBV11-2 and TRBJ2-6): EAGVAQSPRYKIIEKRQSVAFWCNPISGHATLYWYQQILGQGPKLLIQFQNNGVVDDSQLPKDRFSAERLKGVDSTLKIQPAKLEDSAVYLCASSPRTPISSGANVLTFGAGSRLTVL.

As DNA, the CDR3 is TGTGCCAGCTCATCCTGGGACAGGGGGGTTAATTCACCCCTCCACTTT. Encoded protein: CASSSWDRGVNSPLHF. The chain uses TRBV18 and TRBJ1-6, with 11 bases matching TRBD1. Germline V gives CDR1 KGHSH, CDR2 LQKENI. V shed 5 bases, J shed 6 bases, and the junction held 6 bases outside the gene matches. The CDR3 has 16 residues.

This chain joins TRBV11-2 and TRBJ2-5, with TRBD1 matching 9 bases. CDR3 size: 16 residues. The germline gives CDR1 SGHAT, CDR2 FQNNGV. V dropped 7 bases and J dropped 4; count of bases not matched to a gene: 13. This CDR3 reads CASNTIQGAAGETQYF. The CDR3 DNA reads as TGTGCCAGCAACACAATACAGGGGGCGGCGGGAGAGACCCAGTACTTC.

The chain couples TRBV7-9 to TRBJ1-5; TRBD1 aligns across 10 bases. The CDR3 consists of 15 residues. Germline CDR1 reads SEHNR; CDR2 reads FQNEAQ (reference sequence). Unmatched junction bases numbered 7, after V lost 5 bases and J lost 6 bases. CDR3 sequence (DNA): TGTGCCAGCAGCCCGGGGACAGGGGAGGCTCAGCCCCAGCATTTT. Amino acid sequence: CASSPGTGEAQPQHF. Supplemented by reference TRBV7-9 and TRBJ1-5, the full variable domain reads DTGVSQNPRHKITKRGQNVTFRCDPISEHNRLYWYRQTLGQGPEFLTYFQNEAQLEKSRLLSDRFSAERPKGSFSTLEIQRTEQGDSAMYLCASSPGTGEAQPQHFGDGTRLSIL.

The CDR3 DNA sequence: TGTGCCAGCGCTTTTCCGGCGGGGGTGGGTCCGGAGGAGCAGTTCTTC. It translates to CASAFPAGVGPEEQFF. The chain recombines TRBV9 with TRBJ2-1; TRBD2 matches 7 bases. Per germline, CDR1 SGDLS and CDR2 YYNGEE. The trim removed 7 bases at V and 10 bases at J, leaving 20 bases unmatched. This CDR3 spans 16 amino acids.

The rearrangement joins TRBV19 to TRBJ1-2, with 8 nucleotides matching TRBD1. The CDR3 has 12 residues. J was trimmed by 8 bases and V by 6 bases; bases with no gene match: 5. Germline CDR1 LNHDA, CDR2 SQIVND (reference sequence). This chain's CDR3 is CASSTTGDGYTF. For the CDR3, the DNA is TGTGCCAGTAGCACGACAGGGGACGGCTACACCTTC.

The chain carries TRBV28 and TRBJ1-2; 8 nucleotides agree with TRBD1. Per germline, CDR1 MDHEN and CDR2 SYDVKM. With V trimmed by 6 bases and J by 3 bases, 3 bases remained unmatched. The CDR3 covers 13 residues. In DNA form, the CDR3 reads TGTGCCAGCAGGCCGGGACAGGACTATGGCTACACCTTC. Its protein product is CASRPGQDYGYTF.

The V gene is TRBV2, the J gene TRBJ2-7; 9 positions match TRBD2. The CDR3 has 12 amino acids. CDR1 SNHLY and CDR2 FYNNEI come from the germline V gene. V lost 6 bases to trimming and J lost 7 bases; unmatched junction nucleotides: 4. This CDR3 reads CASSLTSGEQYF. The CDR3 DNA sequence: TGTGCCAGCAGCCTGACTAGCGGAGAGCAGTACTTC.

V is TRBV27 and J is TRBJ2-7, with 8 bases aligning to TRBD2. In germline, CDR1 is MNHEY, CDR2 SMNVEV (reference sequence). The V and J ends lost 3 bases and 4 bases, in that order; junction bases with no gene match: 2. CDR3 length: 13 residues. CDR3 coding DNA: TGTGCCAGCAGTTTCGGGAGGGCGTACGAGCAGTACTTC. As protein: CASSFGRAYEQYF.

The J gene is TRBJ1-1, the V gene TRBV27; D possibly corresponds to TRBD1 (5 bases). There are 14 residues in the CDR3. V was trimmed by 3 bases and J by 1 base, leaving 9 bases between them. Germline CDR1 and CDR2: MNHEY and SMNVEV (reference sequence). The CDR3 loop reads CASSFQGSNTEAFF. The CDR3 coding sequence is TGTGCCAGCAGTTTTCAGGGCTCGAACACTGAAGCTTTCTTT.

This chain connects TRBV13 to TRBJ1-4, with 12 positions matching TRBD1. The CDR3 length is 19 residues. The V gene's germline CDR1 is PRHDT and CDR2 FYEKMQ (reference sequence). The trim removed 0 bases at V and 3 bases at J, leaving 8 bases unmatched. CDR3 DNA sequence: TGTGCCAGCAGCTTAGGCCTGCGGGACAGGGGGCCTTCTAATGAAAAACTGTTTTTT. Its translation: CASSLGLRDRGPSNEKLFF.

The rearrangement links TRBV4-1 to TRBJ2-1; 11 positions agree with TRBD2. CDR3 length equals 14 residues. Trimming took 0 bases from V and 13 from J; bases not matched to a gene: 5. The germline V gene has CDR1 MGHRA and CDR2 YSYEKL. The CDR3 DNA is TGCGCCAGCAGCCAAGATCCGGGGACTAGCGGCCAGTTCTTC. This encodes CASSQDPGTSGQFF.

This chain uses TRBV18 with TRBJ2-7, with 10 bases identical to TRBD1. CDR1 and CDR2 from the germline V gene are KGHSH and LQKENI. CDR3 size: 16 residues. V trimming: 4 bases; J trimming: 3 bases; junction bases outside the gene matches: 9. The DNA for the CDR3 is TGTGCCAGCTCACAGGGACAGGGGTGGCCCGGCTACGAGCAGTACTTC. Amino acids: CASSQGQGWPGYEQYF.

This clone was seen only a few times. The J gene is TRBJ2-5, the V gene TRBV6-5; 9 nucleotides align to TRBD1. V was pared by 6 bases and J by 5 bases, with 4 bases of the junction left unmatched. CDR1 MNHEY and CDR2 SVGAGI come from the germline V gene. The CDR3 is made up of 13 amino acids. The CDR3, as DNA: TGTGCCAGCAGCCGGGACAGGGACGAGACCCAGTACTTC. Its translation is CASSRDRDETQYF.

V is TRBV7-2 and J is TRBJ1-1; 7 bases agree with TRBD1. The junction had 11 bases not matched to a gene; V was cut back by 5 bases and J by 11 bases. The CDR3 totals 13 residues. Germline CDR1 SGHTA, CDR2 FQGNSA. The CDR3 DNA reads TGTGCCAGCAGCATTCAGCGACAGGGAGGCGCTTTCTTT. Protein product: CASSIQRQGGAFF. Full variable domain (remainder filled in from reference TRBV7-2 and TRBJ1-1): GAGVSQSPSNKVTEKGKDVELRCDPISGHTALYWYRQSLGQGLEFLIYFQGNSAPDKSGLPSDRFSAERTGGSVSTLTIQRTQQEDSAVYLCASSIQRQGGAFFGQGTRLTVV.